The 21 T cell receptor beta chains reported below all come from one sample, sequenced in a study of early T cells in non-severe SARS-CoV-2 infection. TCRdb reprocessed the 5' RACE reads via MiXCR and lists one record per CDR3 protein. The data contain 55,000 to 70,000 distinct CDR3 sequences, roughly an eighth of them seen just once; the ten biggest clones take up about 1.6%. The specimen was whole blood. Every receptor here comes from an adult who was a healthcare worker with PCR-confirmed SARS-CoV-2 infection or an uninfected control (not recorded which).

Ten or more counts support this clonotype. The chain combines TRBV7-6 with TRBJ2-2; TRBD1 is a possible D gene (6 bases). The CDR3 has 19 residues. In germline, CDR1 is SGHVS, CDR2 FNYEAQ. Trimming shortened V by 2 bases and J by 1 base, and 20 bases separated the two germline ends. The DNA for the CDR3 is TGTGCCAGCAGCTTATACCACCCGAGGGGGAACAAGAACACCGGGGAGCTGTTTTTT. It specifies CASSLYHPRGNKNTGELFF.

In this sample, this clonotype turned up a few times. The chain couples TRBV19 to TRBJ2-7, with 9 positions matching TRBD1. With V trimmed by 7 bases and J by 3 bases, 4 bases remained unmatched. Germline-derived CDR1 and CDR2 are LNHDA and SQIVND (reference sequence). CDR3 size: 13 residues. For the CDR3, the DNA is TGTGCCAGTACTACGACAGGGGGCTACGAGCAGTACTTC. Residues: CASTTTGGYEQYF.

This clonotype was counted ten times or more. The CDR3 DNA is TGTGCCAGCAGGTCGGACGGGCTCCAAGAGACCCAGTACTTC. Protein product: CASRSDGLQETQYF. The gene calls are TRBV7-9 and TRBJ2-5; D remains unclear. Looked up from germline, CDR1 is SEHNR and CDR2 is FQNEAQ (reference sequence). CDR3 length: 14 amino acids. Trimming removed 6 bases at V and 1 base at J, with 12 bases between.

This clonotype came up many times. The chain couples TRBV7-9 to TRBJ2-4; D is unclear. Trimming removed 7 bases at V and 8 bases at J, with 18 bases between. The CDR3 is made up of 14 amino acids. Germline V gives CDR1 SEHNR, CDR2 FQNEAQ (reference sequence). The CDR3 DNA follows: TGTGCCAGCACCCCCCCTGTGGGCATGGACATTCAGTACTTC. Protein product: CASTPPVGMDIQYF.

The CDR3 sequence: CASSNGQGYMEQYF. The CDR3 nucleotides read TGTGCCAGCAGCAACGGACAGGGATATATGGAGCAGTACTTC. This chain links TRBV5-5 with TRBJ2-7, with 8 bases matching TRBD1. With V trimmed by 4 bases and J by 7 bases, 10 bases remained unmatched. This CDR3 has 14 amino acids. Germline V gives CDR1 SGHKS, CDR2 YYEKEE (reference sequence).

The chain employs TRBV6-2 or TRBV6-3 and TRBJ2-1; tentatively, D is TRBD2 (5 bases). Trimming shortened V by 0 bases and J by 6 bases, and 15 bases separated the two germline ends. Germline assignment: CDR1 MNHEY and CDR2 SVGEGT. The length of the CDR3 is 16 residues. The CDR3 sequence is CASSYSAASNFNEQFF. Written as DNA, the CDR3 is TGTGCCAGCAGTTACTCCGCGGCTAGCAATTTCAATGAGCAGTTCTTC.

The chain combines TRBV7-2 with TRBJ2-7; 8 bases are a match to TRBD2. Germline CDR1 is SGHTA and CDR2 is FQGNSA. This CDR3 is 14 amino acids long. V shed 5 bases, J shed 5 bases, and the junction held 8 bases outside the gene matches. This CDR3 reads CASSPPGGAHEQYF. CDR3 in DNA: TGTGCCAGCAGCCCGCCCGGGGGGGCCCACGAGCAGTACTTC.

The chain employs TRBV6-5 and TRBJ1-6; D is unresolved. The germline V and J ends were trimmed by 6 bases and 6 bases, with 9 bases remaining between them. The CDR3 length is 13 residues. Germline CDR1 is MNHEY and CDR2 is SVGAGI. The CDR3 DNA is TGTGCCAGCAGGTATAGGAGTAATTCACCCCTCCACTTT. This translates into CASRYRSNSPLHF.

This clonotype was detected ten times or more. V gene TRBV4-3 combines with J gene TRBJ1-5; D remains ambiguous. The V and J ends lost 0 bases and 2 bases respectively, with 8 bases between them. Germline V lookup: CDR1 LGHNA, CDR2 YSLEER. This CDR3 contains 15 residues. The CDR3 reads CASSQEGYGNQPQHF. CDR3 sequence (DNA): TGCGCCAGCAGCCAAGAAGGCTATGGCAATCAGCCCCAGCATTTT.

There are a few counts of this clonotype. The CDR3 loop reads CASSLGGPQETQYF. The CDR3 DNA reads as TGTGCCAGCAGTTTGGGGGGTCCCCAAGAGACCCAGTACTTC. This rearrangement joins TRBV12-3 or TRBV12-4 to TRBJ2-5; a possible D gene is TRBD2 (6 bases). V was trimmed by 3 bases and J by 1 base, leaving 9 bases between them. The CDR3 length is 14 residues.

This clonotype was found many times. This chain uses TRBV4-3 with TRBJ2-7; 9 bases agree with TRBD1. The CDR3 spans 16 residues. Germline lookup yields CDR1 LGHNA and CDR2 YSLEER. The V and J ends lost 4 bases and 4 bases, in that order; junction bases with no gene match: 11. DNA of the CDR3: TGCGCCAGCAGCCGTGAAGTAGGACAGGGGACTTACGAGCAGTACTTC. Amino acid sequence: CASSREVGQGTYEQYF.

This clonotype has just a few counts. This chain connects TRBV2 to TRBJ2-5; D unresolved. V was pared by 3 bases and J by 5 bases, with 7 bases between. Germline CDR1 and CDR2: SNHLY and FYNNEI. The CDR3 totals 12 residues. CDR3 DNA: TGTGCCAGCAGTGACGAGATCGAGACCCAGTACTTC. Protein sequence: CASSDEIETQYF. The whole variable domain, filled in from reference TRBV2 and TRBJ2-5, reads EPEVTQTPSHQVTQMGQEVILRCVPISNHLYFYWYRQILGQKVEFLVSFYNNEISEKSEIFDDQFSVERPDGSNFTLKIRSTKLEDSAMYFCASSDEIETQYFGPGTRLLVL.

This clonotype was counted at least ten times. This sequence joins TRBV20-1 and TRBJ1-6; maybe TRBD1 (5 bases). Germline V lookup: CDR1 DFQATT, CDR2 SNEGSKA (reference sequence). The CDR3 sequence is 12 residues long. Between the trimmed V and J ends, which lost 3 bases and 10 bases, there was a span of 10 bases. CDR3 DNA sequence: TGCAGTGCTAGCCAGGGTGGGTCACCCCTCCACTTT. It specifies CSASQGGSPLHF.

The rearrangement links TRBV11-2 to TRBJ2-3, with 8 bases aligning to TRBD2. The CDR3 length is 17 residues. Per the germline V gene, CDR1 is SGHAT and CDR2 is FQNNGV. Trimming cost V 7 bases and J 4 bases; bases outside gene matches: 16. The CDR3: CASIKAPGLVYPDTQYF. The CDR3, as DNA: TGTGCCAGCATCAAAGCCCCGGGACTAGTTTATCCAGATACGCAGTATTTT.

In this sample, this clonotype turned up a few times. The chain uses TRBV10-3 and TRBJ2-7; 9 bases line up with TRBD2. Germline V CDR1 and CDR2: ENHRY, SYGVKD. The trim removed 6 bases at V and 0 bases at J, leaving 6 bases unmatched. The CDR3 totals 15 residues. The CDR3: CAIREASGTSYEQYF. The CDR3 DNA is TGTGCCATCAGGGAGGCTAGCGGGACCTCCTACGAGCAGTACTTC.

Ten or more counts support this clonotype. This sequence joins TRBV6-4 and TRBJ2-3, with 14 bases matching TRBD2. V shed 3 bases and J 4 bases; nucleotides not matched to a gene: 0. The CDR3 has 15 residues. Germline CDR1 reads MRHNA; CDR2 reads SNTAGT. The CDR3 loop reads CASSETSGGADTQYF. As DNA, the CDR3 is TGTGCCAGCAGTGAGACTAGCGGGGGGGCAGATACGCAGTATTTT.

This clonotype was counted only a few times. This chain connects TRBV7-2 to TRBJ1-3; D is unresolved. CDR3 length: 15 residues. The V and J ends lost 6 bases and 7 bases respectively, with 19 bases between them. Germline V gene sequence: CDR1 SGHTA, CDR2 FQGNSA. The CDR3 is CASSYSPLNPNTIYF. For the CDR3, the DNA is TGTGCCAGCAGTTACTCCCCGTTGAATCCCAACACCATATATTTT.

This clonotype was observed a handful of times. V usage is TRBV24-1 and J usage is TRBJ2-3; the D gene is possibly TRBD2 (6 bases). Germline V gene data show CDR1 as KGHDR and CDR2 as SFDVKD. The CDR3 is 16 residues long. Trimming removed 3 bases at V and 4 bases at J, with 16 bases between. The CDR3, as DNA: TGTGCCACCAGTGATCCGACTAGGGGCGGTCCAGATACGCAGTATTTT. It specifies CATSDPTRGGPDTQYF.

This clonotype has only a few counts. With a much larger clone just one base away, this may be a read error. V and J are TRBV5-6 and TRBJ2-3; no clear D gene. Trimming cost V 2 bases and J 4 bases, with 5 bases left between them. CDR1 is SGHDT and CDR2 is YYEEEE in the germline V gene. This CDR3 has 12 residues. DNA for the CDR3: TGTGCCAGCAGCTTAGGCTCAGATACGCAGTATTTT. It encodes CASSLGSDTQYF.

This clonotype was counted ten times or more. CDR3 region: CASRLGAGFYGYTF. The CDR3 DNA follows: TGTGCCAGCCGCCTAGGGGCCGGGTTTTATGGCTACACCTTC. The chain couples TRBV21-1 to TRBJ1-2; TRBD1, the table's D call, lacks a check against the DNA. TRBV21-1 is flagged as a pseudogene. This CDR3 has 14 residues.

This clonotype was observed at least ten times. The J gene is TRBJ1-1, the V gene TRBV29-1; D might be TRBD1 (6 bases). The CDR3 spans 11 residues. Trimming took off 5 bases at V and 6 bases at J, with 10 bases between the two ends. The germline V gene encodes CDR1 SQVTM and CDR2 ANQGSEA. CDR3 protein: CSVKGGAEAFF. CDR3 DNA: TGCAGCGTTAAAGGGGGAGCTGAAGCTTTCTTT. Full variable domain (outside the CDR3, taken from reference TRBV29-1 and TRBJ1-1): SAVISQKPSRDICQRGTSLTIQCQVDSQVTMMFWYRQQPGQSLTLIATANQGSEATYESGFVIDKFPISRPNLTFSTLTVSNMSPEDSSIYLCSVKGGAEAFFGQGTRLTVV.